A single sample gave rise to the 2 T cell receptor beta chains below, sequenced in a study of blood T cells in healthy people across ages. Primers used in a second PCR of roughly 7 to 12 cycles were a sample-barcoded 5' primer and a J-beta primer mix. TCRdb reprocessed the 5' RACE reads with MiXCR, giving one entry per CDR3 protein. The sample holds 1.6 million or so distinct CDR3 sequences, almost 35% seen once. Source material: blood. These receptors all come from a woman in her twenties or thirties in good health.

This chain joins TRBV6-5 and TRBJ2-3, with 7 bases lining up with TRBD1. CDR3 size: 16 residues. J was trimmed by 2 bases and V by 6 bases; bases with no gene match: 11. Germline V gene lookup returns CDR1 MNHEY and CDR2 SVGAGI. The DNA of the CDR3 is TGTGCCAGCAGCCAAGAGCCGGGACAGATCACAGATACGCAGTATTTT. It is translated as CASSQEPGQITDTQYF.

Note on this clonotype: A junction end diverges from the germline sequence, so it may reflect a read error. The gene calls are TRBV3-1 and TRBJ2-7; 7 positions match TRBD2. Matching the DNA end better, TRBJ2-5 makes the J call doubtful. The CDR3 extends over 18 amino acids. CDR1 LGHDT and CDR2 YNNKEL come from the germline V gene (reference sequence). In DNA, the CDR3 is TGTGCCGGCAGCCAAGGGCTTAAACGGGGGGTCTTCCAAGAGACCCAGTACTTC. As protein: CAGSQGLKRGVFQETQYF.